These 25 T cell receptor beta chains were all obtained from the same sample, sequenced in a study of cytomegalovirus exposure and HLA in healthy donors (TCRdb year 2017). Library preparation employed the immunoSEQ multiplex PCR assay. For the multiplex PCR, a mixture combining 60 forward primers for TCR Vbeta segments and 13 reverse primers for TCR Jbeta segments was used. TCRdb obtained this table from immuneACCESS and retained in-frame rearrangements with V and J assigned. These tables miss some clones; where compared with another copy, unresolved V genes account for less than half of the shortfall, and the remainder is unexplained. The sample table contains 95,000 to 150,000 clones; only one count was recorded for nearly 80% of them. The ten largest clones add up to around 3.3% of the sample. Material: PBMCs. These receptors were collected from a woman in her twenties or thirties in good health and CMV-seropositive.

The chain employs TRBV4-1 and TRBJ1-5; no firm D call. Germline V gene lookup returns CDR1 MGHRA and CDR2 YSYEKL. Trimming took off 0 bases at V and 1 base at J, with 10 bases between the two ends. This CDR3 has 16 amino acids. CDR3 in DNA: TGCGCCAGCAGCCAAGAGGGCCCGGTCAGCAATCAGCCCCAGCATTTT. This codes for CASSQEGPVSNQPQHF.

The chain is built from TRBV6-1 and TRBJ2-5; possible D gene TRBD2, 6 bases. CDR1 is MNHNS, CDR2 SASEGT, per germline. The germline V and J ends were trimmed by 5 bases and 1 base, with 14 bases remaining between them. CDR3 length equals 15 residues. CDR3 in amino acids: CASSHGGLVQETQYF. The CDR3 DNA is TGTGCCAGCAGTCACGGGGGACTGGTCCAAGAGACCCAGTACTTC.

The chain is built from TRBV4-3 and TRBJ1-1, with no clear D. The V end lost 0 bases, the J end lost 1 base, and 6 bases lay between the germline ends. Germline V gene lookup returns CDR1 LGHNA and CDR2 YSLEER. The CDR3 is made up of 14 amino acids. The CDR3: CASSQDSRNTEAFF. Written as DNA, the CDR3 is TGCGCCAGCAGCCAAGATTCGAGGAACACTGAAGCTTTCTTT.

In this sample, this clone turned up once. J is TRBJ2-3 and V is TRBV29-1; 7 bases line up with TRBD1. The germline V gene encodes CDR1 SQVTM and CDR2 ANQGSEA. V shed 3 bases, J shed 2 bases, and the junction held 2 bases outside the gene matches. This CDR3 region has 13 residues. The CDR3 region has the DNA TGCAGCGTTGAGGGACAGACCACAGATACGCAGTATTTT. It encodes CSVEGQTTDTQYF.

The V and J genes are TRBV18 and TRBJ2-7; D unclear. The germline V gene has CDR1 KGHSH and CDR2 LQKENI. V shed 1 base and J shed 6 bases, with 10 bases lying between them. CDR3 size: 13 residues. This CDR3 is CASSPQRFGEQYF. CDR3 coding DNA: TGTGCCAGCTCACCACAGAGGTTTGGCGAGCAGTACTTC.

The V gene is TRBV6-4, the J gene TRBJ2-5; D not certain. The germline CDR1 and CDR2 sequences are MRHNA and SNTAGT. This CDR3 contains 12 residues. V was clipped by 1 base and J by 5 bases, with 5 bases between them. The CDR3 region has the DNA TGTGCCAGCAGTGACTTTGAGGAGACCCAGTACTTC. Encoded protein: CASSDFEETQYF.

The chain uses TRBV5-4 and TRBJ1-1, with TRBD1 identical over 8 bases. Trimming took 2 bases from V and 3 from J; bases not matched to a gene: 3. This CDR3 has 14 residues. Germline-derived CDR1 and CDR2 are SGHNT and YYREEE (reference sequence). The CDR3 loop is CASSFRGRYTEAFF. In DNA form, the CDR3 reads TGTGCCAGCAGCTTCAGGGGGCGTTACACTGAAGCTTTCTTT.

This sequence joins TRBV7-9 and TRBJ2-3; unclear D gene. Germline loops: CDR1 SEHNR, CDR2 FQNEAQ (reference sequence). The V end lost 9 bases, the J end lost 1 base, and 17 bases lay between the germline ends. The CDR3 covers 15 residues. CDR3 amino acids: CASSDSRWGTDTQYF. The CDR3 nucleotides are TGTGCCAGTTCCGACTCGCGCTGGGGCACAGATACGCAGTATTTT.

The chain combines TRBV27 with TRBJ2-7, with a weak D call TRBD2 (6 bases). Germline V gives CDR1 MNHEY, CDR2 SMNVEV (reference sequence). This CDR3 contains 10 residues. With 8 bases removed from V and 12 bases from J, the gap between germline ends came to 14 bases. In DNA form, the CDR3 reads TGTGCCAGCTGTTACGACGGGGGGTACTTC. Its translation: CASCYDGGYF.

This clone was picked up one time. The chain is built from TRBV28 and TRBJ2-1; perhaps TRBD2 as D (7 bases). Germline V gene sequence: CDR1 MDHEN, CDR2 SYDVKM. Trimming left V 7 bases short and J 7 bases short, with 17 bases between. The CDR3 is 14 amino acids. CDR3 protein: CASKGGSLKNEQFF. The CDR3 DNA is TGTGCCAGCAAGGGGGGGAGTCTGAAGAATGAGCAGTTCTTC.

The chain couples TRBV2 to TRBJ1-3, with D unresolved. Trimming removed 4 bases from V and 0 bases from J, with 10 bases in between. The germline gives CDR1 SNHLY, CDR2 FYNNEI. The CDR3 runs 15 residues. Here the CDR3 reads CASSVEWSSGNTIYF. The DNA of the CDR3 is TGTGCCAGCAGTGTAGAGTGGAGCTCTGGAAACACCATATATTTT.

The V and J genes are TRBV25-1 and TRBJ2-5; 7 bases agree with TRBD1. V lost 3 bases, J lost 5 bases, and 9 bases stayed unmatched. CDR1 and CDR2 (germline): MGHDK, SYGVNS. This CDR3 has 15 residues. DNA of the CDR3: TGTGCCAGCAGTGACGACAGGGCAATGGGGGAGACCCAGTACTTC. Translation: CASSDDRAMGETQYF.

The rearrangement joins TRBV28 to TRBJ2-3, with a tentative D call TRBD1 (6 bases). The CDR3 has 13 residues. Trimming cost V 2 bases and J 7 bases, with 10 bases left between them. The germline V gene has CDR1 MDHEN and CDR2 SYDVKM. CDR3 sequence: CASSLVGAHTQYF. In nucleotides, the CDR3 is TGTGCCAGCAGTTTAGTGGGGGCCCATACGCAGTATTTT.

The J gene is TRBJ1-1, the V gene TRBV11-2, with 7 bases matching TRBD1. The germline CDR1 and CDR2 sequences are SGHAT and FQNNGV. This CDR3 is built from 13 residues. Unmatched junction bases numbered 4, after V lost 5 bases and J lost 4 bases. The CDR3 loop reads CASSHAGGTEAFF. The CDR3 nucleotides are TGTGCCAGCAGCCACGCAGGGGGCACTGAAGCTTTCTTT.

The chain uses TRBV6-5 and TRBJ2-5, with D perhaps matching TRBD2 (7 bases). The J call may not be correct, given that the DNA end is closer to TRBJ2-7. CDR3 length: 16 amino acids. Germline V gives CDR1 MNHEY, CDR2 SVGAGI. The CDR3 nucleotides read TGTGCCAGCAGTTACTCCTTCAGTGCGGGGGCTAACGAGCAGTACTTC. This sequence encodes CASSYSFSAGANEQYF.

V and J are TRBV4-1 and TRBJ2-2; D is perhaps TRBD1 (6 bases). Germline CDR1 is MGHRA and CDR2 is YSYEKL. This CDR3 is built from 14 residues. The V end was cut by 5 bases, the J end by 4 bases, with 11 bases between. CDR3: CASSDLRGTGELFF. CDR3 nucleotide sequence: TGCGCCAGCAGCGACCTCAGGGGCACCGGGGAGCTGTTTTTT.

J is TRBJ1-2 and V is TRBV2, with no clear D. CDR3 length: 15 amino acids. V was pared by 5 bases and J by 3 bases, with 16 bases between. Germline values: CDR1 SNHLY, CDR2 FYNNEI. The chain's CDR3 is CASSPRARGDYGYTF. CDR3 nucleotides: TGTGCCAGCAGTCCTAGGGCCCGCGGGGACTATGGCTACACCTTC. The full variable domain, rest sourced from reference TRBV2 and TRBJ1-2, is EPEVTQTPSHQVTQMGQEVILRCVPISNHLYFYWYRQILGQKVEFLVSFYNNEISEKSEIFDDQFSVERPDGSNFTLKIRSTKLEDSAMYFCASSPRARGDYGYTFGSGTRLTVV.

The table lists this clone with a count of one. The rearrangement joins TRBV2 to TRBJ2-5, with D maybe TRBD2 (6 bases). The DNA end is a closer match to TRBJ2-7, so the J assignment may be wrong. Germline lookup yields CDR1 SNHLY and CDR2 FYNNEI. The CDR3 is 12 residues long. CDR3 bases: TGTGCCAGCAGTGAAGGCGGGGACGAGCAGTACTTC. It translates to CASSEGGDEQYF.

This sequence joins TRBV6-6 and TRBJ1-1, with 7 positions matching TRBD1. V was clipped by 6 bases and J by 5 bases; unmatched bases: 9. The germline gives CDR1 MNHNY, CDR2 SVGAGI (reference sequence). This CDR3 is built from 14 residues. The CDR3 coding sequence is TGTGCCAGCAGCCGACAGGGTTGGGAGACTGAAGCTTTCTTT. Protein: CASSRQGWETEAFF.

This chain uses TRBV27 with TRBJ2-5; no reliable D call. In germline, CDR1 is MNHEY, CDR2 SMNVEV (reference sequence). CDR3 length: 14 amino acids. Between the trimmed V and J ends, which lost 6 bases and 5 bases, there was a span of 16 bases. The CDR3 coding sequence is TGTGCCAGCAGCTCTAAGCGACCGTGGGAGACCCAGTACTTC. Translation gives CASSSKRPWETQYF.

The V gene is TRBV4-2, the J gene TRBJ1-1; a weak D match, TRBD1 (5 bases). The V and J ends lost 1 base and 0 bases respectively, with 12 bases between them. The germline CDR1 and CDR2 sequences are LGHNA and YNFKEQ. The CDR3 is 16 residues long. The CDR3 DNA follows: TGTGCCAGCAGCCAAGGGCCAGGGTTCATGAACACTGAAGCTTTCTTT. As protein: CASSQGPGFMNTEAFF.

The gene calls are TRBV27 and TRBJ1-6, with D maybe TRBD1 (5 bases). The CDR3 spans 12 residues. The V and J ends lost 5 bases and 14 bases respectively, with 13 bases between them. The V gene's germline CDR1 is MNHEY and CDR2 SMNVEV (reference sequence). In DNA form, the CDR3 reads TGTGCCAGCAGTGGGGGTGGAGGGACCCTCCACTTT. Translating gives CASSGGGGTLHF.

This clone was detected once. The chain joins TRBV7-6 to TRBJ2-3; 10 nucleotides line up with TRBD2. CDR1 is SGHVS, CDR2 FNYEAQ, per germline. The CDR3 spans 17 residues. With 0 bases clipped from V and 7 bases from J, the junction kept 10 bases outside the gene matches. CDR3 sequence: CASSLAPSGGAKNTQYF. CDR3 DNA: TGTGCCAGCAGCTTAGCGCCCAGCGGGGGGGCGAAGAATACGCAGTATTTT.

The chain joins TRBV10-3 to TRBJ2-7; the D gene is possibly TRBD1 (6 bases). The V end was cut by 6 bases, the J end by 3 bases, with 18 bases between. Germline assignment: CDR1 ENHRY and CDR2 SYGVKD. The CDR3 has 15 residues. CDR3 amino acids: CAIRLGPGANYEQYF. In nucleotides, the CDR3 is TGTGCCATCAGACTGGGGCCAGGGGCTAACTACGAGCAGTACTTC.

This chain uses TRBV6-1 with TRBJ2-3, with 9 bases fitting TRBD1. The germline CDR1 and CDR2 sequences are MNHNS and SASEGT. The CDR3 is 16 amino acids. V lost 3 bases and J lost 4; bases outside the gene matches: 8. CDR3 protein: CASSDLSGTGSDTQYF. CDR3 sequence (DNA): TGTGCCAGCAGTGACCTCTCCGGGACAGGGTCAGATACGCAGTATTTT.